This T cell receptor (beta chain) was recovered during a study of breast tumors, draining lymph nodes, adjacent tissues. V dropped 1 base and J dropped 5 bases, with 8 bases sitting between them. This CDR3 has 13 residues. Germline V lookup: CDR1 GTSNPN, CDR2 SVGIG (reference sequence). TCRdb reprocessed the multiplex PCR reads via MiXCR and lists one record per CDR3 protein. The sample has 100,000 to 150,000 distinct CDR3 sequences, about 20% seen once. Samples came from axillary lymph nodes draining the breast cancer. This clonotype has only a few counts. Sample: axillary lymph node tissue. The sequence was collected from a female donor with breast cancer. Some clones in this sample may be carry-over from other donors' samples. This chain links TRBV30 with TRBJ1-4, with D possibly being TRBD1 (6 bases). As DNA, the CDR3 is TGTGCCTGGAGTGAACAGGGAAATGAAAAACTGTTTTTT. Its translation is CAWSEQGNEKLFF.